These 5 T cell receptor beta chains originate from one sample sequenced in a study of shared clonotypes between healthy human individuals. Profiled with immunoSEQ multiplex PCR; TCRdb holds only in-frame clones, not every one. The sample includes millions of clones, about 95% of them seen just once. Naive CD8 cells lacked CD45RO and underwent positive selection for CCR7, leaving out terminally differentiated effector memory CD45RA+ cells. Sequences were obtained from naive CD8+ T cells sorted from blood. These receptors came from a man younger than 35 in good health.

This chain uses TRBV30 with TRBJ2-5, with 9 bases lining up with TRBD2. CDR3 length equals 13 residues. Germline-derived CDR1 and CDR2 are GTSNPN and SVGIG (reference sequence). J lost 3 bases, V lost 4 bases, and 3 bases had no gene match. CDR3 loop: CAWTSGNEETQYF. In nucleotides, the CDR3 is TGTGCCTGGACTAGCGGGAATGAAGAGACCCAGTACTTC.

The J gene is TRBJ2-7, the V gene TRBV10-1, with 8 bases matching TRBD2. CDR1 and CDR2 (germline): WNHNN, SYGVQD (reference sequence). The ends lost 3 bases at V and 2 bases at J; junction bases unmatched: 9. The CDR3 loop spans 16 amino acids. CDR3 in DNA: TGCGCCAGCAGTGAATACCGACTAGCGTCCCCCTACGAGCAGTACTTC. Translating gives CASSEYRLASPYEQYF.

The chain employs TRBV10-1 and TRBJ2-3, with D perhaps matching TRBD2 (6 bases). CDR1 is WNHNN, CDR2 SYGVQD, per germline (reference sequence). The CDR3 extends over 15 amino acids. Trimming removed 6 bases at V and 6 bases at J, with 19 bases between. CDR3 sequence: CASSHSLRGMDTQYF. As DNA, the CDR3 is TGCGCCAGCAGCCACAGCCTGCGGGGTATGGATACGCAGTATTTT.

The chain couples TRBV4-1 to TRBJ2-7; possibly TRBD1 for D (6 bases). Trimming took 1 base from V and 7 from J, leaving 14 bases between them. The CDR3 has 14 residues. Germline-derived CDR1 and CDR2 are MGHRA and YSYEKL. CDR3 nucleotide sequence: TGCGCCAGCAGCCAAGTCCCACAGGGTGGAGAGCAGTACTTC. This codes for CASSQVPQGGEQYF.

This chain connects TRBV7-4 to TRBJ1-5; D is undetermined. Germline CDR1 reads SGHVT; CDR2 reads SQSDAQ. CDR3 length: 16 residues. Trimming took 1 base from V and 0 from J, leaving 10 bases between them. The CDR3 nucleotides are TGTGCCAGCAGCTTAGGAGTCTGTTATAGCAATCAGCCCCAGCATTTT. Translating it yields CASSLGVCYSNQPQHF. Supplemented by reference TRBV7-4 and TRBJ1-5, the full variable domain reads GAGVSQSPRYKVAKRGRDVALRCDSISGHVTLYWYRQTLGQGSEVLTYSQSDAQRDKSGRPSGRFSAERPERSVSTLKIQRTEQGDSAVYLCASSLGVCYSNQPQHFGDGTRLSIL.